This T cell receptor beta chain was documented in a study of blood T cells in healthy people across ages. Broader study findings: Researchers said unsorted PBMCs prevented a conclusive naive versus antigen-experienced comparison. Diversity figures derived from one million T cells were judged to underestimate the true value.

The sample holds a few counts of this clonotype. What it binds is not known. Extraction yielded at least 6 micrograms of total RNA per sample. Next came a second PCR, run for about 7 to 12 cycles, which used a sample-barcoded 5' primer along with a J-beta primer mix. TCRdb re-called the 5' RACE reads through MiXCR, storing one row per CDR3 protein. Counted here are 1.5 million to 2 million distinct CDR3 sequences, roughly 27% occurring once; the ten biggest clones make up 7.7%. Germline CDR1 is DFQATT and CDR2 is SNEGSKA (reference sequence). This CDR3 region has 12 residues. V dropped 5 bases and J dropped 4 bases, with 11 bases sitting between them.

The receptor comes from a woman younger than 45 in good health. Sequencing used blood. The chain links TRBV20-1 to TRBJ1-2; D remains unclear. The CDR3 bases are TGCAGTGCTTACCTTAACCGCTATGGCTACACCTTC. Protein: CSAYLNRYGYTF.